The 17 T cell receptor beta chains given below trace back to one sample, sequenced in a study of blood T cell repertoires in COVID-19. The repertoire was sequenced with immunoSEQ multiplex PCR; TCRdb's copy has only in-frame clones and lacks some. The sample holds fewer than 250,000 clones, approximately 86% seen once. The sequenced sample consisted of peripheral blood. The receptors were gathered from a man aged 30 to 39 with acute or convalescent COVID-19.

This chain uses TRBV13 with TRBJ2-3; D ambiguous. Between the trimmed V and J ends, which lost 2 bases and 4 bases, there was a span of 4 bases. This CDR3 is built from 12 residues. Germline CDR1 and CDR2: PRHDT and FYEKMQ (reference sequence). CDR3 loop: CASSLRSDTQYF. The CDR3, as DNA: TGTGCCAGCAGCTTACGGTCAGATACGCAGTATTTT. The variable domain in full, completed from reference TRBV13 and TRBJ2-3, reads AAGVIQSPRHLIKEKRETATLKCYPIPRHDTVYWYQQGPGQDPQFLISFYEKMQSDKGSIPDRFSAQQFSDYHSELNMSSLELGDSALYFCASSLRSDTQYFGPGTRLTVL.

The chain uses TRBV28 and TRBJ1-1; 10 bases are shared with TRBD1. V lost 6 bases and J lost 9; bases outside the gene matches: 10. This CDR3 region has 14 residues. The germline V gene has CDR1 MDHEN and CDR2 SYDVKM. The DNA of the CDR3 is TGTGCCAGCAGGGTACCGGGACAGGGGCCTAAAGCTTTCTTT. As protein: CASRVPGQGPKAFF. Together with reference TRBV28 and TRBJ1-1, the CDR3 gives the full variable domain: DVKVTQSSRYLVKRTGEKVFLECVQDMDHENMFWYRQDPGLGLRLIYFSYDVKMKEKGDIPEGYSVSREKKERFSLILESASTNQTSMYLCASRVPGQGPKAFFGQGTRLTVV.

CDR3 loop: CASSPSMNYGYTF. CDR3 coding DNA: TGTGCCAGCAGCCCTTCTATGAACTATGGCTACACCTTC. The V gene is TRBV7-2, the J gene TRBJ1-2, with D unclear. This CDR3 spans 13 amino acids. V shed 5 bases and J shed 2 bases, with 9 bases lying between them. The germline CDR1 and CDR2 sequences are SGHTA and FQGNSA.

The genes are TRBV24-1 and TRBJ2-7, with 7 positions matching TRBD1. CDR3 size: 18 residues. With V trimmed by 7 bases and J by 0 bases, 17 bases remained unmatched. CDR1 is KGHDR and CDR2 is SFDVKD in the germline V gene. The CDR3 DNA follows: TGTGCCACCAGGGTAACAGGGGCCTTTTCCCACAGCTCCTACGAGCAGTACTTC. Translated, it gives CATRVTGAFSHSSYEQYF.

This clone was picked up a small number of times. V is TRBV7-2 and J is TRBJ1-4; a weak D match, TRBD1 (5 bases). With 2 bases removed from V and 7 bases from J, the gap between germline ends came to 14 bases. Per the germline V gene, CDR1 is SGHTA and CDR2 is FQGNSA. The CDR3 covers 15 residues. CDR3 coding DNA: TGTGCCAGCAGCTTATTCAGTTTCAGGGCTGAAAAACTGTTTTTT. It yields the protein CASSLFSFRAEKLFF.

This clone was detected once. This rearrangement joins TRBV5-6 to TRBJ2-3; weak D call: TRBD2 (6 bases). Germline V CDR1 and CDR2: SGHDT, YYEEEE. Trimming cost V 4 bases and J 7 bases, with 19 bases left between them. The CDR3 runs 15 residues. CDR3 protein: CASSLPGLTLNTQYF. CDR3 nucleotide sequence: TGTGCCAGCAGCCTTCCGGGACTGACCTTGAATACGCAGTATTTT.

The chain has TRBV19 and TRBJ1-5, with no clear D. Germline V gene sequence: CDR1 LNHDA, CDR2 SQIVND (reference sequence). The CDR3 has 12 amino acids. V lost 5 bases to trimming and J lost 7 bases, with 9 bases between them. CDR3 nucleotide sequence: TGTGCCAGTAGTTCGGGGAACCAGCCCCAGCATTTT. This encodes CASSSGNQPQHF.

The chain couples TRBV2 to TRBJ2-3; TRBD2 might be the D (6 bases). V dropped 4 bases and J dropped 1 base, with 9 bases sitting between them. Germline assignment: CDR1 SNHLY and CDR2 FYNNEI. The length of the CDR3 is 14 residues. CDR3 protein: CASSVTGGTDTQYF. For the CDR3, the DNA is TGTGCCAGCAGTGTGACGGGGGGCACAGATACGCAGTATTTT.

Of note for this clone: Other DNA sequences within the sample encode an identical CDR3. V usage is TRBV9 and J usage is TRBJ1-4; no reliable D call. This CDR3 has 14 amino acids. Germline CDR1 and CDR2: SGDLS and YYNGEE. Trimming took 0 bases from V and 8 from J, leaving 11 bases between them. The CDR3, as DNA: TGTGCCAGCAGCGTAGGTCAAGGGAGGGAAAAACTGTTTTTT. Protein sequence: CASSVGQGREKLFF.

In its sample, this clone was seen a few times. The chain employs TRBV18 and TRBJ1-1; the D is unclear. Germline CDR1 reads KGHSH; CDR2 reads LQKENI. This CDR3 contains 15 residues. V shed 2 bases and J shed 2 bases, with 12 bases lying between them. The CDR3 protein is CASSPVNRGNTEAFF. The CDR3 coding sequence is TGTGCCAGCTCACCAGTTAATCGGGGAAACACTGAAGCTTTCTTT.

The chain is built from TRBV14 and TRBJ2-3, with TRBD2 matching over 8 bases. CDR3 length equals 16 residues. Germline V lookup: CDR1 SGHDN, CDR2 FVKESK. The V and J ends lost 4 bases and 2 bases, in that order; junction bases with no gene match: 8. This CDR3 is CASSLPGLAFTDTQYF. CDR3 DNA: TGTGCCAGCAGCCTGCCTGGACTAGCTTTCACAGATACGCAGTATTTT.

The rearrangement joins TRBV19 to TRBJ1-1; 7 positions match TRBD1. Germline V lookup: CDR1 LNHDA, CDR2 SQIVND (reference sequence). The CDR3 has 15 amino acids. V lost 5 bases to trimming and J lost 7 bases; unmatched junction nucleotides: 13. CDR3 in amino acids: CASSALTGIRIEAFF. CDR3 sequence (DNA): TGTGCCAGTAGTGCGTTGACAGGGATTAGGATTGAAGCTTTCTTT. Full variable domain (remainder filled in from reference TRBV19 and TRBJ1-1): DGGITQSPKYLFRKEGQNVTLSCEQNLNHDAMYWYRQDPGQGLRLIYYSQIVNDFQKGDIAEGYSVSREKKESFPLTVTSAQKNPTAFYLCASSALTGIRIEAFFGQGTRLTVV.

V is TRBV29-1 and J is TRBJ2-1; no reliable D call. This CDR3 has 14 residues. V was trimmed by 5 bases and J by 0 bases, leaving 11 bases between them. Germline V lookup: CDR1 SQVTM, CDR2 ANQGSEA. The DNA of the CDR3 is TGCAGCGTTAGAACTTTAAGCTCCTACAATGAGCAGTTCTTC. It encodes CSVRTLSSYNEQFF.

The chain employs TRBV18 and TRBJ1-1; D call uncertain. There are 15 residues in the CDR3. CDR1 is KGHSH and CDR2 is LQKENI in the germline V gene. Between the trimmed V and J ends, which lost 1 base and 1 base, there was a span of 10 bases. The CDR3 sequence: CASSPLSYGNTEAFF. The CDR3 nucleotides are TGTGCCAGCTCACCACTCAGTTATGGGAACACTGAAGCTTTCTTT. Filled out from reference TRBV18 and TRBJ1-1, the complete variable domain reads NAGVMQNPRHLVRRRGQEARLRCSPMKGHSHVYWYRQLPEEGLKFMVYLQKENIIDESGMPKERFSAEFPKEGPSILRIQQVVRGDSAAYFCASSPLSYGNTEAFFGQGTRLTVV.

This chain links TRBV7-9 with TRBJ2-7; D might be TRBD1 (5 bases). The CDR3 extends over 12 amino acids. Trimming stripped 0 bases from V and 5 bases from J, with 5 bases between. Germline V CDR1 and CDR2: SEHNR, FQNEAQ (reference sequence). CDR3 nucleotides: TGTGCCAGCAGCTTAGCGACAGACGAGCAGTACTTC. It yields the protein CASSLATDEQYF.

The chain is built from TRBV12-3 or TRBV12-4 and TRBJ2-2; perhaps TRBD1 as D (5 bases). V shed 7 bases and J shed 6 bases, with 9 bases lying between them. CDR3 length: 12 amino acids. The CDR3 here is CASTREAGELFF. DNA for the CDR3: TGTGCCAGCACCAGGGAAGCCGGGGAGCTGTTTTTT.

This clone was picked up a small number of times. The chain has TRBV30 and TRBJ2-7; 8 bases align to TRBD1. Germline trimming cut 1 base from V and 2 bases from J; bases unmatched to any gene: 10. The CDR3 has 16 residues. Germline V gene sequence: CDR1 GTSNPN, CDR2 SVGIG (reference sequence). The CDR3 protein is CAWSAPRDRGTYEQYF. CDR3 nucleotide sequence: TGTGCCTGGAGTGCTCCCCGTGACAGGGGAACCTACGAGCAGTACTTC.